Listed below are T cell receptor beta chains from one sample, sequenced in a study of cytomegalovirus exposure and HLA in healthy donors. This table comes from immunoSEQ multiplex PCR, and its TCRdb copy is limited to in-frame clones, with some not included. The sample has about 130,000 clones; roughly 70% are singletons. Sequenced: PBMCs. The receptors stem from a man aged 18 to 29 in good health and CMV-seropositive. CDR3s include the opening cysteine and the closing phenylalanine or tryptophan. D genes are given only for firm matches. Clone size, where shown, is once, few, many, or a class for clones that have expanded.

v_call	clone_size	j_call	d_call	cdr3_nt	cdr3_aa
TRBV5-1	.	TRBJ2-5	TRBD1	TGCGCCAGCAGCGCGACAGGGTTCCAAGAGACCCAGTACTTC	CASSATGFQETQYF
TRBV19	.	TRBJ2-7	.	TGTGCCAGTAGTATTTCCAATTCCTACGAGCAGTACTTC	CASSISNSYEQYF
TRBV4-1	.	TRBJ2-5	.	TGCGCCAGCAGCCAAGATCCGCCCGGGGATACAGAGACCCAGTACTTC	CASSQDPPGDTETQYF
TRBV27	few	TRBJ2-1	TRBD2	TGTGCCAGCAGTTCCTATAGCGGGAGGGCTAATGAGCAGTTCTTC	CASSSYSGRANEQFF
TRBV19	once	TRBJ1-5	.	TGTGCCAGTAGCGGGGAAACCAATCAGCCCCAGCATTTT	CASSGETNQPQHF
TRBV6-6	.	TRBJ2-5	.	TGTGCCAGCAGTCGAGGAGTTAGAGAGACCCAGTACTTC	CASSRGVRETQYF
TRBV15	.	TRBJ1-3	TRBD1	TGTGCCACCAGCAGAGTTCCCCCGGGACAGGGATCAAACACCATATATTTT	CATSRVPPGQGSNTIYF
TRBV6-5	few	TRBJ1-6	TRBD1	TGTGCCAGCAGTTACTGGAGGGGGCTAGACAATTCACCCCTCCACTTT	CASSYWRGLDNSPLHF
TRBV11-2	.	TRBJ1-1	TRBD1	TGTGCCAGCAGCCCCCAGTTCAGGGGGCCCGAATTAGCTTTCTTT	CASSPQFRGPELAFF
TRBV5-1	.	TRBJ2-3	.	TGCGCCAGCAGCCAGCAGGGCCTCCTCACAGATACGCAGTATTTT	CASSQQGLLTDTQYF
TRBV7-2	.	TRBJ2-1	.	TGTGCCAGCAGCTTAGTCGCACTAGCAGCCAACTCCTACAATGAGCAGTTCTTC	CASSLVALAANSYNEQFF
TRBV28	once	TRBJ2-7	TRBD2	TGTGCCAGCAGCGGGACTAGCGAAACCTACGAGCAGTACTTC	CASSGTSETYEQYF
TRBV5-5	once	TRBJ2-1	TRBD1	TGTGCCAGCAGCTTCCAGGGGGCGCAGAATGAGCAGTTCTTC	CASSFQGAQNEQFF
TRBV4-1	once	TRBJ2-7	.	TGCGCCAGCAGCCACCCCACTAGGAATCACGAGCAGTACTTC	CASSHPTRNHEQYF
TRBV7-9	few	TRBJ2-6	TRBD1	TGTGCCAGCAGCCCCCGGACAGGTCTCAGCTCTGGGGCCAACGTCCTGACTTTC	CASSPRTGLSSGANVLTF
TRBV2	.	TRBJ2-5	TRBD2	TGTGCCAGCATTAGACTAGCGGGAAAAGAGACCCAGTACTTC	CASIRLAGKETQYF
TRBV7-2	.	TRBJ1-4	.	TGTGCCACCGGGGTTGGTGAAAAACTGTTTTTT	CATGVGEKLFF
TRBV4-3	medium-sized	TRBJ2-5	TRBD1	TGCGCCAGCAGCCACGGGACAGGGTCACAAGAGACCCAGTACTTC	CASSHGTGSQETQYF
TRBV7-9	.	TRBJ1-1	TRBD1	TGTGCCAGCAGCTTTACAGGGGGCAACCCCTTCGGCACTGAAGCTTTCTTT	CASSFTGGNPFGTEAFF
TRBV28	.	TRBJ1-5	.	TGTGCCAGCAGTTTGTCGACACCTCAGCCCCAGCATTTT	CASSLSTPQPQHF
TRBV2	.	TRBJ2-2	.	TGTGCCAGCAGTGAGAGGGCGGGGAAGAACACCGGGGAGCTGTTTTTT	CASSERAGKNTGELFF
TRBV5-1	.	TRBJ1-1	TRBD1	TGCGCCAGCAGCTCGGGACAGGGGGTCACTGAAGCTTTCTTT	CASSSGQGVTEAFF
TRBV14	.	TRBJ1-4	.	TGTGCCAGCAGCCGCCGGGGGGCATCTAATGAAAAACTGTTTTTT	CASSRRGASNEKLFF
TRBV7-2	.	TRBJ1-1	.	TGTGCCAGCAGCTTAGAGAGGAACACTGAAGCTTTCTTT	CASSLERNTEAFF